These T cell receptor beta chains were read from a single sample in a study of cytomegalovirus exposure and HLA in healthy donors. The table came from immunoSEQ multiplex PCR; TCRdb's copy has only in-frame clones and leaves some out. Of about 190,000 clones in the sample, roughly 80% are singletons; the top ten hold around 4%. The sample taken for sequencing was PBMCs. The receptors originated from a man aged 50-59 years in good health and CMV-seronegative. Each CDR3 is given with its conserved first and last residue. D genes are given only for firm matches. Only some rows state a clone size, as once, few, many or a class for expanded clones.

j_call	v_call	clone_size	d_call	cdr3_aa	cdr3_nt
TRBJ1-3	TRBV10-3	-	-	CAISETEVNTIYF	TGTGCCATCAGTGAAACAGAAGTAAACACCATATATTTT
TRBJ1-1	TRBV4-1	few	TRBD1	CASSQVGGTAYTEAFF	TGCGCCAGCAGCCAAGTTGGAGGGACAGCCTACACTGAAGCTTTCTTT
TRBJ2-1	TRBV12-5	-	-	CASGSLSRYNEQFF	TGTGCTAGTGGCTCCCTTTCCCGGTACAATGAGCAGTTCTTC
TRBJ1-2	TRBV4-3	once	-	CASSQLSGRNYGYTF	TGCGCCAGCAGCCAATTGTCAGGCCGGAACTATGGCTACACCTTC
TRBJ2-2	TRBV11-2	-	-	CASSFGGTGELFF	TGTGCCAGCAGCTTTGGAGGGACCGGGGAGCTGTTTTTT
TRBJ2-7	TRBV18	-	TRBD1	CASSPLDREYEQYF	TGTGCCAGCTCACCCCTGGACAGGGAATACGAGCAGTACTTC
TRBJ1-1	TRBV7-9	-	-	CASRGRMNTEAFF	TGTGCCAGCAGGGGGCGCATGAACACTGAAGCTTTCTTT
TRBJ1-1	TRBV6-4	-	TRBD1	CASRPKTGGTEAFF	TGTGCCAGCAGACCCAAGACAGGGGGCACTGAAGCTTTCTTT
TRBJ2-3	TRBV7-2	-	-	CASSFRSGGPDTQYF	TGTGCCAGCAGCTTTCGGTCAGGAGGGCCAGATACGCAGTATTTT
TRBJ2-2	TRBV6-5	many	TRBD2	CASSPGTSWTGELFF	TGTGCCAGCAGTCCCGGGACTAGTTGGACCGGGGAGCTGTTTTTT
TRBJ2-7	TRBV2	-	TRBD1	CASSERGQGYEQYF	TGTGCCAGCAGTGAAAGGGGGCAGGGCTACGAGCAGTACTTC
TRBJ2-7	TRBV6-1	-	TRBD2	CASGTSGGYEQYF	TGTGCCAGCGGGACTAGCGGGGGCTACGAGCAGTACTTC
TRBJ1-2	TRBV9	-	TRBD1	CASSVRTDRGYGYTF	TGTGCCAGCAGCGTACGAACGGACAGGGGCTATGGCTACACCTTC
TRBJ2-3	TRBV4-3	-	TRBD1	CASSQDWDSNTDTQYF	TGCGCCAGCAGCCAAGATTGGGACAGCAACACAGATACGCAGTATTTT
TRBJ2-3	TRBV9	-	-	CASSLTLTGPTDTQYF	TGTGCCAGCAGCCTCACGCTTACAGGCCCCACAGATACGCAGTATTTT
TRBJ1-6	TRBV27	-	-	CATSGTANSPLHF	TGTGCCACCTCCGGGACTGCTAATTCACCCCTCCACTTT
TRBJ2-3	TRBV4-2	-	-	CASSQEQAGLLTDTQYF	TGTGCCAGCAGCCAAGAGCAAGCAGGACTACTCACAGATACGCAGTATTTT
TRBJ2-1	TRBV11-2	-	-	CASSPDPGGMVRDEQFF	TGTGCCAGCAGCCCTGACCCCGGGGGTATGGTACGCGATGAGCAGTTCTTC
TRBJ2-1	TRBV7-9	-	TRBD2	CASSPGGWVINEQFF	TGTGCCAGCAGCCCGGGGGGATGGGTTATCAATGAGCAGTTCTTC
TRBJ2-5	TRBV7-2	-	-	CASSFLETQYF	TGTGCCAGCAGCTTTCTAGAGACCCAGTACTTC
TRBJ1-6	TRBV28	-	-	CASTPRPGSGSPLHF	TGTGCCAGCACCCCAAGGCCTGGGTCGGGTTCACCCCTCCACTTT
TRBJ1-6	TRBV27	-	-	CASSKQGVSPLHF	TGTGCCAGCAGCAAGCAAGGGGTTTCACCCCTCCACTTT
TRBJ2-2	TRBV7-3	-	TRBD2	CASSLGGSGTGELFF	TGTGCCAGCAGCTTGGGGGGGTCGGGCACCGGGGAGCTGTTTTTT